This TCR beta chain is drawn from a study of blood T cell repertoires in COVID-19. Libraries were prepared by immunoSEQ multiplex PCR; TCRdb keeps only in-frame clonotypes and omits some of them. The sample lists around 46,000 clones; about 85% were seen once. This clone has a single count. The ends were cut back, 6 bases at V and 3 bases at J, with 12 bases in the middle. From germline, CDR1 is SNHLY and CDR2 FYNNEI. The CDR3 length is 13 residues. The TCR comes from a human donor in a cohort sampled during active COVID-19. Sequencing was done on a sample of peripheral blood. V usage is TRBV2 and J usage is TRBJ2-7, with D maybe TRBD1 (6 bases). As DNA, the CDR3 is TGTGCCAGCAGCCGGGACAACAACTACGAGCAGTACTTC. Amino acids: CASSRDNNYEQYF.